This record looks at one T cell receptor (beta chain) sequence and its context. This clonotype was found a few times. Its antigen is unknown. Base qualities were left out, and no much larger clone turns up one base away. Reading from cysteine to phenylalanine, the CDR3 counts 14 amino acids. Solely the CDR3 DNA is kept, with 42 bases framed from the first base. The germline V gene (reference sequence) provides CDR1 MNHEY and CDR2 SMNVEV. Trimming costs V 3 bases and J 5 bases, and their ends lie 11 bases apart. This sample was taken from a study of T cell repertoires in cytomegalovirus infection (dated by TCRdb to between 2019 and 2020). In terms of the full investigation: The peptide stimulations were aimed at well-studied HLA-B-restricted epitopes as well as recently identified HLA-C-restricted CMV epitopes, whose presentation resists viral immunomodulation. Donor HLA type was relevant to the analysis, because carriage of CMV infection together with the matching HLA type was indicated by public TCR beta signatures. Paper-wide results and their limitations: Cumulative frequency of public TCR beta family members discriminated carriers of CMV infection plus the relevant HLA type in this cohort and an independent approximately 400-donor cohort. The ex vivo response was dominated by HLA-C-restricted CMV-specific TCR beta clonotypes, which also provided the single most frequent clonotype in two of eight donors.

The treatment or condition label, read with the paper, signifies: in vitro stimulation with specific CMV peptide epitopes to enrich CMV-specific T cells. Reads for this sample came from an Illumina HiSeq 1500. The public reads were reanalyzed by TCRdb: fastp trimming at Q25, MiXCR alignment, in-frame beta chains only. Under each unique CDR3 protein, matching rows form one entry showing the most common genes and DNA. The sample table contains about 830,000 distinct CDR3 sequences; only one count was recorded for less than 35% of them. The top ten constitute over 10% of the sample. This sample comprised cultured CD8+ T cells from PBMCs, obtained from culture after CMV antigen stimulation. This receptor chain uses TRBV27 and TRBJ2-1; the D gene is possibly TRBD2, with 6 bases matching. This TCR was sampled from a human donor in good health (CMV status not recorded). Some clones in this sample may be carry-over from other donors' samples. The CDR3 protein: CASSFGGVDNEQFF. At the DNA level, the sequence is TGTGCCAGCAGTTTTGGCGGGGTTGACAATGAGCAGTTCTTC.